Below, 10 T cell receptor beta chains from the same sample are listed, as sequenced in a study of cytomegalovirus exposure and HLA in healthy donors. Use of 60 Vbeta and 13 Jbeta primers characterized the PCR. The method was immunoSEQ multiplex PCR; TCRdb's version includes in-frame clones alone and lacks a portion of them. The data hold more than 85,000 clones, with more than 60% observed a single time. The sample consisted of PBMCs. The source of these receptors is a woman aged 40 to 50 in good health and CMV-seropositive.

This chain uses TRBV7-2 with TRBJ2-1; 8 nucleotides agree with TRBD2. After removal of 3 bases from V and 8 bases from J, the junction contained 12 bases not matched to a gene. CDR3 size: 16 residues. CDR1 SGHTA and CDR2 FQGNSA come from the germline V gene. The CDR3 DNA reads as TGTGCCAGCAGCTTGGGACTAGTGGTGCCCCTCGATGAGCAGTTCTTC. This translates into CASSLGLVVPLDEQFF.

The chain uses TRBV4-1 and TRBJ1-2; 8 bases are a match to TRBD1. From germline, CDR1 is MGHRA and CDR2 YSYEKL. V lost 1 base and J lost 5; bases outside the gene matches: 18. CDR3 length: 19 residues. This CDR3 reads CASSQVPGTGTSTIYGYTF. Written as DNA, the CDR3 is TGCGCCAGCAGCCAAGTCCCCGGGACAGGAACCTCTACAATTTATGGCTACACCTTC.

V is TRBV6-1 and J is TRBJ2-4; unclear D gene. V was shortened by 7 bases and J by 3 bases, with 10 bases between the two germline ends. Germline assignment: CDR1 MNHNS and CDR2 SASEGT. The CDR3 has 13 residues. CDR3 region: CASMASGKNIQYF. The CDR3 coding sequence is TGTGCCAGCATGGCCTCGGGCAAAAACATTCAGTACTTC.

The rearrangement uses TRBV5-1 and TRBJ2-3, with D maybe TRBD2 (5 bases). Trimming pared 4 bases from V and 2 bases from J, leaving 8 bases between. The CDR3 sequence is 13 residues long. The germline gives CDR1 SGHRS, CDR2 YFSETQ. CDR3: CASSPGDTDTQYF. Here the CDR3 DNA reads TGCGCCAGCAGCCCCGGGGACACAGATACGCAGTATTTT.

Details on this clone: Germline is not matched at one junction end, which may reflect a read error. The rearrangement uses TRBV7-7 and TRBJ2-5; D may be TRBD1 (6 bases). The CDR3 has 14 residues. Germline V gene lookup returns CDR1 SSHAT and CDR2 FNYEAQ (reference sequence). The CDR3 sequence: CASSLADPRGTQYF. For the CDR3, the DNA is TGTGCTAGCAGCTTAGCCGACCCCAGGGGGACCCAGTACTTC.

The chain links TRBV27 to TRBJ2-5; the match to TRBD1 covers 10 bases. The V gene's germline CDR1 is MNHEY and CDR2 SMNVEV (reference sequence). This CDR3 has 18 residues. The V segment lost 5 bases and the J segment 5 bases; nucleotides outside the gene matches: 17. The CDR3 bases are TGTGCCAGCAGTCGTTTCCGAGGAAGGACAGGGGGTGGGGAGACCCAGTACTTC. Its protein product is CASSRFRGRTGGGETQYF.

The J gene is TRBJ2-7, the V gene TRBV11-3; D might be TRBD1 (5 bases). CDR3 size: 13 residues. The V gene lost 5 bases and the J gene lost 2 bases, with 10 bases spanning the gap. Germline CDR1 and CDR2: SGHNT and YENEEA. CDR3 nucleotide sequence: TGTGCCAGCAGCGAAGGGGCGCCCTACGAGCAGTACTTC. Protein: CASSEGAPYEQYF.

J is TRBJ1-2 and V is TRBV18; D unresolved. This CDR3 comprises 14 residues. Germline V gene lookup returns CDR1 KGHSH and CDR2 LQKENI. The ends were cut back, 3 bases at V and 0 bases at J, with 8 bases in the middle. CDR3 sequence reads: CASSPVAANYGYTF. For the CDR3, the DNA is TGTGCCAGCTCACCCGTCGCAGCTAACTATGGCTACACCTTC.

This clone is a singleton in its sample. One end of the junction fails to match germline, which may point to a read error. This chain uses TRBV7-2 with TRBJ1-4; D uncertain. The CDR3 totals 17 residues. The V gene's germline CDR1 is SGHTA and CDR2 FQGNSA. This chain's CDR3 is CASSLARGLGTHEKLVF. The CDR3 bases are TGTGCCAGCAGCTTAGCGCGAGGGTTGGGCACTCATGAAAAACTGGTTTTT.

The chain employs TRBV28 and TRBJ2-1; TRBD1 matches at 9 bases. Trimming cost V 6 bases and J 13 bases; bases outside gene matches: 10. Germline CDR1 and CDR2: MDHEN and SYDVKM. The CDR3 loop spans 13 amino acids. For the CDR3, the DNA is TGTGCCAGCAGGTCAGCCCCAACAGGGGGCCAGTTCTTC. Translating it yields CASRSAPTGGQFF.